Following are 15 T cell receptor beta chains from one sample sequenced in a study of technical replicates of blood from a handful of donors. TCRdb keeps only in-frame clones here, not all; method: immunoSEQ multiplex PCR. The data show about 82,000 clones, 96% seen once. Sequenced input: T cells isolated from PBMCs. These receptors were collected from a human donor in good health.

The J gene is TRBJ2-6, the V gene TRBV10-3, with a weak D call TRBD1 (6 bases). CDR3 length: 16 residues. From germline, CDR1 is ENHRY and CDR2 SYGVKD. Trimming removed 10 bases at V and 3 bases at J, with 19 bases between. The CDR3 sequence: CATRNNRVIGANVLTF. The CDR3 nucleotides read TGTGCCACCAGGAATAACAGGGTAATTGGGGCCAACGTCCTGACTTTC.

This rearrangement joins TRBV4-2 to TRBJ2-1; the match to TRBD2 covers 7 bases. The length of the CDR3 is 16 residues. The junction had 10 bases not matched to a gene; V was cut back by 5 bases and J by 3 bases. Per germline, CDR1 LGHNA and CDR2 YNFKEQ. The CDR3 DNA follows: TGTGCCAGCAGCTATAGTGGGGGAGGGAACTACAATGAGCAGTTCTTC. Its protein is CASSYSGGGNYNEQFF.

This clone was observed once. The J gene is TRBJ1-1, the V gene TRBV4-3; the match to TRBD1 covers 7 bases. CDR1 is LGHNA, CDR2 YSLEER, per germline. J was trimmed by 7 bases and V by 0 bases; bases with no gene match: 5. This CDR3 has 14 residues. The CDR3 DNA reads as TGCGCCAGCAGCCAAGAGGCAGGGGGTTTTGAAGCTTTCTTT. It specifies CASSQEAGGFEAFF.

The gene calls are TRBV5-1 and TRBJ2-1; D is uncertain. V was clipped by 5 bases and J by 0 bases, with 12 bases between them. Germline V gene lookup returns CDR1 SGHRS and CDR2 YFSETQ. CDR3 length: 15 residues. CDR3 in DNA: TGCGCCAGCAGAGACACCGCCCCCTCCTACAATGAGCAGTTCTTC. Translated, it gives CASRDTAPSYNEQFF.

This rearrangement joins TRBV28 to TRBJ1-1, with a possible D match to TRBD1 (5 bases). The CDR3 is 13 residues long. CDR1 is MDHEN and CDR2 is SYDVKM in the germline V gene. Deletions cut 4 bases from V and 5 bases from J, with 11 bases between. The CDR3, as DNA: TGTGCCAGCAGTTGGACAATGGGGACTGAAGCTTTCTTT. It translates to CASSWTMGTEAFF.

DNA for the CDR3: TGTGCCAGCAAAGTAACTAGCGGGAGAAATGAGCAGTTCTTC. It encodes CASKVTSGRNEQFF. The J gene is TRBJ2-1, the V gene TRBV6-1; TRBD2 agrees at 11 bases. CDR1 is MNHNS, CDR2 SASEGT, per germline. Losses at the gene ends were 7 bases for V and 7 bases for J; bases not matched to a gene: 6. The CDR3 has 14 amino acids.

This rearrangement joins TRBV6-1 to TRBJ1-4; 9 nucleotides align to TRBD1. V dropped 10 bases and J dropped 4; count of bases not matched to a gene: 4. CDR1 is MNHNS, CDR2 SASEGT, per germline. This CDR3 region has 13 residues. Here the CDR3 reads CATGGQGNEKLFF. CDR3 DNA: TGTGCCACCGGGGGACAGGGTAATGAAAAACTGTTTTTT.

This clone was seen once. CDR3 sequence reads: CAWSVRLAVYEQYF. DNA of the CDR3: TGTGCCTGGAGTGTACGACTAGCGGTCTACGAGCAGTACTTC. The chain recombines TRBV30 with TRBJ2-7; 9 bases match TRBD2. The germline gives CDR1 GTSNPN, CDR2 SVGIG (reference sequence). There are 14 residues in the CDR3. V lost 0 bases to trimming and J lost 3 bases; unmatched junction nucleotides: 3.

V usage is TRBV7-2 and J usage is TRBJ2-1, with a tentative D call TRBD2 (5 bases). V was clipped by 5 bases and J by 10 bases, with 18 bases between them. The CDR3 is made up of 14 amino acids. Germline V gene data show CDR1 as SGHTA and CDR2 as FQGNSA. CDR3 sequence: CASSPSGLTGEQFF. The CDR3 DNA follows: TGTGCCAGCAGCCCCTCAGGACTGACTGGCGAGCAGTTCTTC.

This CDR3 reads CATYRGLAGGPSRGDTQYF. DNA for the CDR3: TGTGCCACCTACAGGGGACTAGCGGGAGGGCCTTCCCGCGGAGATACGCAGTATTTT. This sequence joins TRBV12-1 and TRBJ2-3; the table calls TRBD2, which could not be checked here. TRBV12-1 is described as a pseudogene. CDR3 length: 19 amino acids.

The chain joins TRBV7-8 to TRBJ1-5; 7 positions agree with TRBD1. The V segment lost 4 bases and the J segment 3 bases; nucleotides outside the gene matches: 3. The CDR3 is made up of 14 amino acids. CDR1 and CDR2 from the germline V gene are SGHVS and FQNEAQ. The CDR3: CASSSTGVNQPQHF. The CDR3 bases are TGTGCCAGCAGCTCAACAGGGGTCAATCAGCCCCAGCATTTT.

The chain combines TRBV2 with TRBJ1-4; weak D call: TRBD1 (5 bases). The CDR3 spans 14 residues. The V gene lost 8 bases and the J gene lost 7 bases, with 17 bases spanning the gap. CDR1 SNHLY and CDR2 FYNNEI come from the germline V gene. The CDR3 here is CASLRDSIGEKLFF. The CDR3 DNA is TGTGCCAGCTTGCGGGACTCGATTGGTGAAAAACTGTTTTTT.

This sequence joins TRBV11-2 and TRBJ1-1, with D unclear. V lost 0 bases, J lost 5 bases, and 13 bases lay in between. The CDR3 runs 15 residues. Per the germline V gene, CDR1 is SGHAT and CDR2 is FQNNGV. The CDR3 DNA is TGTGCCAGCAGCTTAGAAGGGATTGGGGAGACTGAAGCTTTCTTT. Translating gives CASSLEGIGETEAFF.

The count of this clone is one. J is TRBJ2-3 and V is TRBV6-5; possible D gene TRBD2, 5 bases. This CDR3 contains 15 residues. Trimming took off 0 bases at V and 4 bases at J, with 11 bases between the two ends. Germline lookup yields CDR1 MNHEY and CDR2 SVGAGI. This CDR3 is CASSYSGLQADTQYF. The DNA for the CDR3 is TGTGCCAGCAGTTACTCAGGACTTCAAGCAGATACGCAGTATTTT.

This clone is a singleton in its sample. This chain connects TRBV28 to TRBJ1-4; no definite D call. The CDR3 consists of 15 residues. Looked up from germline, CDR1 is MDHEN and CDR2 is SYDVKM. V lost 1 base, J lost 8 bases, and 14 bases lay in between. DNA for the CDR3: TGTGCCAGCAGTTTATCGGTTGTTCCATACGAAAAACTGTTTTTT. Residues: CASSLSVVPYEKLFF.